This TCR beta chain stems from a study of blood T cell repertoires in COVID-19. Study in general: T cells, B-cell-depleted T cells, or PBMCs provided the cDNA or gDNA that served as material.

Per the study methods: Estimates of nucleated cell counts were drawn from the amplification of reference gene primers. Repertoires were generated with immunoSEQ multiplex PCR, while TCRdb's copy carries only in-frame clones and drops some. That table is the source of V, J and clone size, and D and trimming were worked out from the DNA. The sample carries about 200,000 clones, approximately 78% recorded once. The CDR3 totals 15 residues. J gave up 10 bases and V 3 bases, and 9 bases lay outside the gene matches. Germline lookup yields CDR1 SGHTA and CDR2 FQGTGA. The TCR comes from a woman aged 80 or over with active or convalescent COVID-19. The sequenced sample consisted of peripheral blood. This rearrangement joins TRBV7-3 to TRBJ2-1, with 10 bases aligning to TRBD2. The CDR3 loop reads CASSLGAGGLREQFF. The DNA of the CDR3 is TGTGCCAGCAGCTTGGGAGCGGGGGGGCTTCGGGAGCAGTTCTTC.